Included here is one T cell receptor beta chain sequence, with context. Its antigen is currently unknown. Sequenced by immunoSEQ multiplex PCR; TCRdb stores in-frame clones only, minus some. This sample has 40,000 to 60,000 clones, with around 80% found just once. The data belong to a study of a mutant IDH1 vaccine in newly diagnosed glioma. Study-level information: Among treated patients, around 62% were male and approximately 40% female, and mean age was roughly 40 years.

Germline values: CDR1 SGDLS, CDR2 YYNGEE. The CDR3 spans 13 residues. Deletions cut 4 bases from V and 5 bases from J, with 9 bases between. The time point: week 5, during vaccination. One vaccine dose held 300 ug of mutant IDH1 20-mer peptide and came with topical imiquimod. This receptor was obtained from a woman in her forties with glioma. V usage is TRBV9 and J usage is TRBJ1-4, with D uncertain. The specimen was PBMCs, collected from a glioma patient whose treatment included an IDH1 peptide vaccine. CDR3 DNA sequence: TGTGCCAGCAGCAAAGGAGGGAATGAAAAACTGTTTTTT. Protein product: CASSKGGNEKLFF.